Each of the 17 T cell receptor beta chains below was sequenced from the same sample in a study of cytomegalovirus exposure and HLA in healthy donors. Researchers ran the PCR with 60 Vbeta and 13 Jbeta primers. Sequencing used immunoSEQ multiplex PCR; TCRdb keeps in-frame clones, though not all of them. This sample has around 110,000 clones; roughly 9% occur once, and the top ten carry approximately 3%. Sequences were obtained from PBMCs. The origin of the receptors is a man aged 25-40 years in good health and CMV-seronegative.

V and J are TRBV13 and TRBJ1-2; D not certain. This CDR3 has 12 amino acids. V dropped 5 bases and J dropped 5 bases, with 9 bases sitting between them. Germline CDR1 and CDR2: PRHDT and FYEKMQ (reference sequence). Here the CDR3 DNA reads TGTGCCAGCAGCCTAAGCGGGTATGGCTACACCTTC. Its protein product is CASSLSGYGYTF.

This clone has a handful of counts. The V gene is TRBV6-5, the J gene TRBJ2-1, with TRBD2 matching over 12 bases. This CDR3 region has 14 residues. CDR1 and CDR2 (germline): MNHEY, SVGAGI. Trimming cost V 0 bases and J 12 bases; bases outside gene matches: 3. CDR3 sequence reads: CASSYSGLAGMQFF. Written as DNA, the CDR3 is TGTGCCAGCAGTTACTCAGGACTAGCGGGGATGCAGTTCTTC.

The chain links TRBV9 to TRBJ2-5; 8 bases fit TRBD1. The last part of the DNA fits TRBJ2-7 better; the J call may be wrong. The CDR3 sequence is 15 residues long. Per germline, CDR1 SGDLS and CDR2 YYNGEE. DNA of the CDR3: TGTGCCAGCAGCTCTACACAGGGGGGCCCCTACGAGCAGTACTTC. It is translated as CASSSTQGGPYEQYF.

Only a few counts were recorded for this clone. The chain employs TRBV19 and TRBJ1-2, with D tentatively TRBD1 (5 bases). The V gene lost 7 bases and the J gene lost 2 bases, with 14 bases spanning the gap. The germline gives CDR1 LNHDA, CDR2 SQIVND (reference sequence). The length of the CDR3 is 14 residues. DNA of the CDR3: TGTGCCAGTAAACCAAGCGGGGGGAACTATGGCTACACCTTC. The encoded protein is CASKPSGGNYGYTF.

This clone has more than one count but fewer than ten. The CDR3 here is CASSRGQGEYNEQFF. In DNA form, the CDR3 reads TGTGCCAGCAGCCGTGGACAGGGGGAATACAATGAGCAGTTCTTC. The J gene is TRBJ2-1, the V gene TRBV5-4, with 10 bases lining up with TRBD1. The germline V gene has CDR1 SGHNT and CDR2 YYREEE (reference sequence). The CDR3 is 15 residues long. V was clipped by 4 bases and J by 4 bases; unmatched bases: 5.

This clone was seen more than once but under ten times. The chain links TRBV9 to TRBJ2-5; D call uncertain. In germline, CDR1 is SGDLS, CDR2 YYNGEE. Trimming pared 1 base from V and 4 bases from J, leaving 8 bases between. This CDR3 is built from 13 residues. CDR3 protein: CASSVNLAETQYF. The CDR3 bases are TGTGCCAGCAGCGTAAACTTAGCAGAGACCCAGTACTTC.

The gene calls are TRBV5-1 and TRBJ2-2; 8 bases agree with TRBD2. Germline CDR1 SGHRS, CDR2 YFSETQ. The V gene end was trimmed by 0 bases and the J gene end by 7 bases; junction bases not matched to a gene: 2. The CDR3 extends over 14 amino acids. The CDR3 DNA reads TGCGCCAGCAGCTTGGAGCGGGGGATCGGGGAGCTGTTTTTT. Translation gives CASSLERGIGELFF.

This clone was picked up a small number of times. This rearrangement joins TRBV15 to TRBJ1-5; weak D call: TRBD1 (5 bases). Germline V gene sequence: CDR1 LNHNV, CDR2 YYDKDF (reference sequence). This CDR3 comprises 16 residues. The V end lost 3 bases, the J end lost 4 bases, and 16 bases lay between the germline ends. The CDR3 protein is CATSSTRRGGNQPQHF. The CDR3 DNA follows: TGTGCCACCAGCAGTACGAGACGGGGGGGGAATCAGCCCCAGCATTTT.

This chain's CDR3 is CSVSTTSTDTQYF. The DNA for the CDR3 is TGCAGCGTGTCGACAACCTCCACAGATACGCAGTATTTT. The chain joins TRBV29-1 to TRBJ2-3; D remains ambiguous. The ends were cut back, 6 bases at V and 2 bases at J, with 12 bases in the middle. CDR1 and CDR2 from the germline V gene are SQVTM and ANQGSEA. There are 13 residues in the CDR3.

The CDR3 sequence: CASSRRDRGGYGYTF. The CDR3 region has the DNA TGCGCCAGCAGCCGCCGGGACAGGGGAGGATATGGCTACACCTTC. The chain couples TRBV4-1 to TRBJ1-2; 10 bases map to TRBD1. The length of the CDR3 is 15 residues. CDR1 and CDR2 (germline): MGHRA, YSYEKL. V gave up 4 bases and J gave up 5 bases; unmatched junction bases: 7.

The chain is built from TRBV5-6 and TRBJ1-6; D unclear. Germline-derived CDR1 and CDR2 are SGHDT and YYEEEE. The V end was cut by 4 bases, the J end by 6 bases, with 5 bases between. There are 12 residues in the CDR3. The CDR3 reads CASSLFNSPLHF. The DNA of the CDR3 is TGTGCCAGCAGCCTATTTAATTCACCCCTCCACTTT.

The rearrangement uses TRBV28 and TRBJ2-3, with 8 positions matching TRBD2. CDR3 length: 15 residues. In germline, CDR1 is MDHEN, CDR2 SYDVKM. V dropped 3 bases and J dropped 2; count of bases not matched to a gene: 4. CDR3 loop: CASSLAGGNTDTQYF. CDR3 sequence (DNA): TGTGCCAGCAGTTTGGCGGGGGGAAACACAGATACGCAGTATTTT.

This clone was seen a few times. The rearrangement joins TRBV5-1 to TRBJ2-1; 9 nucleotides align to TRBD1. V trimming: 4 bases; J trimming: 8 bases; junction bases outside the gene matches: 7. CDR1 is SGHRS, CDR2 YFSETQ, per germline. The length of the CDR3 is 14 residues. The CDR3 sequence is CASSTGQGLDEQFF. The CDR3 DNA sequence: TGCGCCAGCAGCACCGGACAGGGGCTGGATGAGCAGTTCTTC.

This chain joins TRBV5-6 and TRBJ2-7; 11 nucleotides agree with TRBD2. V dropped 4 bases and J dropped 1; count of bases not matched to a gene: 10. The germline V gene encodes CDR1 SGHDT and CDR2 YYEEEE. The CDR3 is made up of 17 amino acids. The CDR3 region is CASSRMKGLAVSYEQYF. CDR3 in DNA: TGTGCCAGCAGCAGAATGAAGGGACTAGCGGTTTCCTACGAGCAGTACTTC.

This clone was detected a few times. The chain has TRBV19 and TRBJ1-5; 12 bases agree with TRBD1. Germline V gene lookup returns CDR1 LNHDA and CDR2 SQIVND (reference sequence). V gave up 3 bases and J gave up 9 bases; unmatched junction bases: 6. CDR3 length: 15 amino acids. CDR3 sequence (DNA): TGTGCCAGTAGTATCGGGACAGGGGGCGGTGGGCCCCAGCATTTT. Encoded protein: CASSIGTGGGGPQHF.

The chain's CDR3 is CASSEGSSNQPQHF. DNA of the CDR3: TGTGCCAGCAGTGAAGGCAGTAGCAATCAGCCCCAGCATTTT. The rearrangement links TRBV2 to TRBJ1-5; D gene ambiguous. Germline V gene data show CDR1 as SNHLY and CDR2 as FYNNEI. The CDR3 length is 14 residues. Trimming left V 1 base short and J 0 bases short, with 4 bases between. The variable domain in full, with the rest retrieved from reference TRBV2 and TRBJ1-5, is EPEVTQTPSHQVTQMGQEVILRCVPISNHLYFYWYRQILGQKVEFLVSFYNNEISEKSEIFDDQFSVERPDGSNFTLKIRSTKLEDSAMYFCASSEGSSNQPQHFGDGTRLSIL.

In its sample, this clone was seen a few times. The V and J genes are TRBV6-5 and TRBJ1-2; 11 bases fit TRBD1. The CDR3 is 13 amino acids. Germline trimming cut 6 bases from V and 8 bases from J; bases unmatched to any gene: 5. The germline gives CDR1 MNHEY, CDR2 SVGAGI. CDR3 loop: CASSRDRGVGYTF. The CDR3 nucleotides read TGTGCCAGCAGCCGGGACAGGGGGGTCGGCTACACCTTC.